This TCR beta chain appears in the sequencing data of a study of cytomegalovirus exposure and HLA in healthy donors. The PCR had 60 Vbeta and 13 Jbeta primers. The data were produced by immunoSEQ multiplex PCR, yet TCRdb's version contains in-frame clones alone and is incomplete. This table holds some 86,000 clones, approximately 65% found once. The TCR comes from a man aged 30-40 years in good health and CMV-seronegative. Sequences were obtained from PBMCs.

The CDR3 is CASSLEQGFEKKQYF. In DNA form, the CDR3 reads TGTGCCAGCAGCTTGGAACAGGGTTTTGAAAAAAAGCAGTACTTC. This chain uses TRBV5-4 with TRBJ2-7; a possible D gene is TRBD1 (6 bases). The CDR3 length is 15 residues. V was clipped by 0 bases and J by 8 bases, with 18 bases between them. Germline lookup yields CDR1 SGHNT and CDR2 YYREEE (reference sequence).